Below are 9 T cell receptor beta chains sequenced from a single sample in a study of OX40 agonist ivuxolimab in advanced cancers. Produced via immunoSEQ multiplex PCR; TCRdb's table is partial and in-frame only. The sample carries roughly 89,000 clones, roughly 90% recorded once. The sequences come from CD4+ or CD8+ T cells sorted from blood, collected in a trial of the OX40 agonist ivuxolimab. Receptor source: an adult with an advanced solid tumor such as melanoma, head and neck, liver or kidney cancer.

The chain links TRBV27 to TRBJ2-5, with D possibly matching TRBD1 (6 bases). Near its end, the DNA agrees better with TRBJ2-7, so the J call may be wrong. CDR1 and CDR2 (germline): MNHEY, SMNVEV (reference sequence). The CDR3 is 15 residues long. This CDR3 reads CASTQKGQNFYEQYF. As DNA, the CDR3 is TGTGCCAGCACCCAAAAAGGACAGAATTTCTACGAGCAGTACTTC.

The V and J genes are TRBV2 and TRBJ1-1, with 8 bases that match TRBD1. V shed 6 bases, J shed 6 bases, and the junction held 9 bases outside the gene matches. Germline CDR1 is SNHLY and CDR2 is FYNNEI. The CDR3 extends over 14 amino acids. The CDR3, as DNA: TGTGCCAGCAGGGGGCTTGACAGGGGCTCTGAAGCTTTCTTT. Its protein product is CASRGLDRGSEAFF. Filled out from reference TRBV2 and TRBJ1-1, the complete variable domain reads EPEVTQTPSHQVTQMGQEVILRCVPISNHLYFYWYRQILGQKVEFLVSFYNNEISEKSEIFDDQFSVERPDGSNFTLKIRSTKLEDSAMYFCASRGLDRGSEAFFGQGTRLTVV.

The chain couples TRBV27 to TRBJ2-5, with 10 bases fitting TRBD2. The CDR3 has 15 amino acids. The germline V gene encodes CDR1 MNHEY and CDR2 SMNVEV (reference sequence). The J segment lost 4 bases and the V segment lost 5 bases, leaving 7 bases of the junction unmatched. The CDR3 DNA is TGTGCCAGCAGTCAAGCGGGAGGGCCGAGAGAGACCCAGTACTTC. Protein: CASSQAGGPRETQYF.

The V call is TRBV5-4, the J call TRBJ2-5; 7 bases line up with TRBD1. This CDR3 is 17 amino acids long. Germline values: CDR1 SGHNT, CDR2 YYREEE (reference sequence). Unmatched junction bases numbered 13, after V lost 4 bases and J lost 1 base. Here the CDR3 reads CASSGRVTGASQETQYF. As DNA, the CDR3 is TGTGCCAGCAGCGGTAGGGTCACAGGGGCTTCCCAAGAGACCCAGTACTTC.

The rearrangement uses TRBV15 and TRBJ1-2, with a weak D call TRBD1 (6 bases). CDR1 LNHNV and CDR2 YYDKDF come from the germline V gene (reference sequence). The CDR3 length is 14 residues. V lost 0 bases and J lost 4, with 9 bases in between. In nucleotides, the CDR3 is TGTGCCACCAGCAGAGAACAGGGAGGCTATGGCTACACCTTC. It yields the protein CATSREQGGYGYTF.

The chain employs TRBV18 and TRBJ2-7, with 7 positions matching TRBD1. The length of the CDR3 is 15 residues. Germline trimming cut 5 bases from V and 2 bases from J; bases unmatched to any gene: 9. Per germline, CDR1 KGHSH and CDR2 LQKENI. Here the CDR3 reads CASSKGSQGTYEQYF. Here the CDR3 DNA reads TGTGCCAGCTCAAAAGGATCACAGGGGACCTACGAGCAGTACTTC.

The chain carries TRBV13 and TRBJ2-3; 12 positions match TRBD2. The ends lost 6 bases at V and 1 base at J; junction bases unmatched: 8. Germline V gene data show CDR1 as PRHDT and CDR2 as FYEKMQ (reference sequence). The CDR3 extends over 17 amino acids. Here the CDR3 DNA reads TGTGCCAGCAGGAGGCTAGCGGGAGGGCCGGGCACAGATACGCAGTATTTT. This encodes CASRRLAGGPGTDTQYF.

The CDR3 sequence: CATSRALAVGTDTQYF. CDR3 in DNA: TGTGCCACCAGCAGAGCTCTAGCGGTGGGCACAGATACGCAGTATTTT. The chain couples TRBV15 to TRBJ2-3; 7 nucleotides align to TRBD2. The CDR3 spans 16 residues. CDR1 and CDR2 from the germline V gene are LNHNV and YYDKDF (reference sequence). The junction had 5 bases not matched to a gene; V was cut back by 1 base and J by 1 base.

The J gene is TRBJ2-7, the V gene TRBV6-1; the match to TRBD1 covers 12 bases. The V segment lost 6 bases and the J segment 0 bases; nucleotides outside the gene matches: 6. Germline lookup yields CDR1 MNHNS and CDR2 SASEGT. The CDR3 contains 16 residues. The CDR3 region has the DNA TGTGCCAGCAGGGAATGGGGACAGGGGGCCTCCTACGAGCAGTACTTC. It translates to CASREWGQGASYEQYF.